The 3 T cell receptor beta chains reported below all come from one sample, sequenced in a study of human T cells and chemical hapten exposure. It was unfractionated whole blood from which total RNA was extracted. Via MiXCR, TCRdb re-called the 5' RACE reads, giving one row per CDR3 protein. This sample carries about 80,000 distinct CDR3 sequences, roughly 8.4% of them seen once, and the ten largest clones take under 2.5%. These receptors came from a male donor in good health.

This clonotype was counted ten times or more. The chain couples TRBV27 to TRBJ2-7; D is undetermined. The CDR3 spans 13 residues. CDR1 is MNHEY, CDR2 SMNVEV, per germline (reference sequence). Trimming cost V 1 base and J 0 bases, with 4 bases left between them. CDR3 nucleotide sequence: TGTGCCAGCAGTTTATTGAGCTCCTACGAGCAGTACTTC. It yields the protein CASSLLSSYEQYF.

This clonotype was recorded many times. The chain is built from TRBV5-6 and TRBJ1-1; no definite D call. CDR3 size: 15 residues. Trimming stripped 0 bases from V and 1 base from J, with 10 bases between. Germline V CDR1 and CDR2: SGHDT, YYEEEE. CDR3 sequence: CASSLEPRANTEAFF. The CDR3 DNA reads TGTGCCAGCAGCTTGGAGCCGCGGGCGAACACTGAAGCTTTCTTT.

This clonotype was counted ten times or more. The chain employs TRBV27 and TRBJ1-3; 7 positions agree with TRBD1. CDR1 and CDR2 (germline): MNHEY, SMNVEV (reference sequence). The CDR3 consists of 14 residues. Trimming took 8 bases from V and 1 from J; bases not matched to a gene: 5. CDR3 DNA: TGTGCCAGCTGGGACAGTCTATCTGGAAACACCATATATTTT. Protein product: CASWDSLSGNTIYF.